This is a list of T cell receptor beta chains from one sample in a study of cytomegalovirus exposure and HLA in healthy donors. Some clones are missing from TCRdb's copy, which holds only in-frame ones; the method was immunoSEQ multiplex PCR. The profile shows 150,000 to 200,000 clones, around 75% of them singletons. Input material: PBMCs. These receptors were collected from a woman in her twenties or thirties in good health and CMV-seronegative. The CDR3 runs from the conserved cysteine through the conserved F or W.

V gene	J gene	CDR3 protein
TRBV7-9	TRBJ2-7	CASSYIQGRTYEQYF
TRBV7-2	TRBJ2-3	CASSLEARATDTQYF
TRBV19	TRBJ2-3	CASTGGGHPSTDTQYF
TRBV21-1	TRBJ1-1	CASSKYGQNTEAFF
TRBV7-8	TRBJ1-2	CASSFDRDGGYTF
TRBV7-2	TRBJ2-1	CASSRDSFNEQFF
TRBV19	TRBJ2-1	CAVRGAGTSGRRGTRNEQFF
TRBV7-9	TRBJ1-1	CASSLLTGLNTEAFF
TRBV5-5	TRBJ2-7	CASSLFPGTENYEQYF
TRBV9	TRBJ2-7	CASGGGVSSYEQYF
TRBV29-1	TRBJ2-2	CSAGQGSNTGELFF
TRBV5-6	TRBJ2-3	CASSIYHGSGSTDTQYF
TRBV19	TRBJ1-2	CASHRQGADGYTF
TRBV7-7	TRBJ2-5	CASSFAGAGETQYF
TRBV15	TRBJ1-1	CATSAGGMNTEAFF
TRBV30	TRBJ2-7	CAWTSGSSYEQYF
TRBV4-1	TRBJ2-7	CASSRGTGGYEQYF
TRBV5-1	TRBJ1-3	CASSSQGAAGNTIYF
TRBV10-3	TRBJ2-7	CAISRRGRYEQYF
TRBV20-1	TRBJ2-1	CSVPEGPGHFF
TRBV19	TRBJ1-1	CASSNRGMYTEAFF
TRBV27	TRBJ1-6	CASSLDQGPGSPLHF
TRBV11-3	TRBJ1-1	CASSSTGTEAFF
TRBV18	TRBJ2-7	CASSPPDYVSGQYF
TRBV6-1	TRBJ1-1	CASTMGGFGTEAFF
TRBV4-3	TRBJ1-5	CASSQDRGNQPQHF
TRBV25-1	TRBJ2-4	CASSARTGSLAKNIQYF
TRBV29-1	TRBJ1-1	CSVGWQAGEAFF
TRBV5-1	TRBJ1-2	CASSSDRAVGGYTF
TRBV6-5	TRBJ2-7	CASSSRGQGSYEQYF
TRBV5-1	TRBJ1-3	CASSDRDSGNTIYF
TRBV29-1	TRBJ2-3	CSVEPKTDTQYF
TRBV4-3	TRBJ2-7	CASSWGPSYEQYF
TRBV19	TRBJ1-4	CASKGFSTNEKLFF
TRBV9	TRBJ1-2	CASSPSLGGHYGYTF
TRBV7-2	TRBJ1-4	CASSPRGLATNEKLFF